The clone carrying this T cell receptor beta chain has a handful of counts. Its target is not known. The source of the sample is a study of shared clonotypes between healthy human individuals. The CDR3 runs 15 residues. In germline, CDR1 is SEHNR, CDR2 FQNEAQ (reference sequence). Trimming took 5 bases from V and 7 from J, leaving 20 bases between them. Study-wide results and limits: Naive CD4 clonotype sharing across four donors was about 5%. Across subsets, estimated richness was generally greater for naive than for memory populations. Generation probabilities were higher for clonotypes shared across all four sorted-subset donors than for unshared ones. Sorted-subset samples were not fully sequenced, rarefaction indicated.

Assay: immunoSEQ multiplex PCR; the TCRdb copy retains only in-frame clones and omits some. The sample gives 2.3 million or so clones, 85% to 95% of which show up once; about 0.41% is in the top ten. The specimen was naive CD4+ T cells from PBMCs. Subset indicated: CD45RA+ positively selected. The chain recombines TRBV7-9 with TRBJ2-5, with D perhaps matching TRBD1 (7 bases). This receptor was taken from a man aged 18-30 years in good health. Some clones in this sample may be carry-over from other donors' samples. The CDR3 is CASSPQGGGAGTQYF. In DNA, the CDR3 is TGTGCCAGCAGCCCACAAGGAGGGGGCGCAGGGACCCAGTACTTC.